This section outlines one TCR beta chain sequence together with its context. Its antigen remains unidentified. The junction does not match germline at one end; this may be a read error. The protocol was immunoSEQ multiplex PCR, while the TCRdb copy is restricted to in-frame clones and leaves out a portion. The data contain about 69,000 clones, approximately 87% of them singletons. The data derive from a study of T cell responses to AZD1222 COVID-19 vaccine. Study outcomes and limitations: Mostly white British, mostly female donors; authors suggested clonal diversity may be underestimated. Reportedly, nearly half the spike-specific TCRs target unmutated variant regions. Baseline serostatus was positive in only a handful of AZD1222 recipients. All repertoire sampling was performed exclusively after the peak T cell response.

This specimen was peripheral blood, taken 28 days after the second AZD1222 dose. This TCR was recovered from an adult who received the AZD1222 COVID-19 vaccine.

The CDR3 is CASSLAGRNIEAFF. For the CDR3, the DNA is TGTGCCAGCAGCTTGGCCGGCAGGAACATTGAAGCTTTCTTT. The chain couples TRBV5-6 to TRBJ1-1; no clear D gene. From germline, CDR1 is SGHDT and CDR2 YYEEEE. This CDR3 is 14 amino acids long.